These 6 T cell receptor beta chains originate from one sample sequenced in a study of T-cell memory formation after mild COVID-19. TCRdb redid the calling of the 5' RACE reads with MiXCR, one entry per CDR3 protein. Altogether 250,000 to 400,000 distinct CDR3 sequences are present, roughly an eighth being singletons, with the ten largest covering approximately 22%. What was sequenced was PBMCs or a T cell subset sorted from them (not recorded which). The receptors shown here come from a young man who had mild COVID-19 (a few samples of this study predate the infection). Cell type and time point are not known.

V and J are TRBV29-1 and TRBJ2-2; 7 bases are shared with TRBD1. The CDR3 has 14 amino acids. Germline CDR1 is SQVTM and CDR2 is ANQGSEA. The V gene end was trimmed by 7 bases and the J gene end by 0 bases; junction bases not matched to a gene: 5. CDR3 amino acids: CSAMTGTNTGELFF. In nucleotides, the CDR3 is TGCAGCGCCATGACAGGGACGAACACCGGGGAGCTGTTTTTT.

The table lists this clonotype with a few counts. V usage is TRBV29-1 and J usage is TRBJ2-5, with 7 bases matching TRBD1. Germline lookup yields CDR1 SQVTM and CDR2 ANQGSEA. The V gene end was trimmed by 7 bases and the J gene end by 3 bases; junction bases not matched to a gene: 11. The CDR3 extends over 14 amino acids. CDR3 in amino acids: CSGAGGRNEETQYF. The CDR3 region has the DNA TGCAGCGGAGCAGGGGGAAGGAATGAAGAGACCCAGTACTTC.

The CDR3 nucleotides read TGTGCCAGCAGTGGACAGGGCTCCTACAATGAGCAGTTCTTC. Protein product: CASSGQGSYNEQFF. This chain joins TRBV2 and TRBJ2-1; TRBD1 matches at 7 bases. Germline CDR1 and CDR2: SNHLY and FYNNEI. The J segment lost 0 bases and the V segment lost 4 bases, leaving 0 bases of the junction unmatched. The CDR3 is 14 residues long.

This clonotype was seen ten or more times. This chain uses TRBV27 with TRBJ2-1, with D possibly being TRBD1 or TRBD2 (5 bases each). V lost 6 bases and J 9 bases, leaving 9 bases between the germline ends. Looked up from germline, CDR1 is MNHEY and CDR2 is SMNVEV (reference sequence). The CDR3 length is 11 residues. For the CDR3, the DNA is TGTGCCAGCAGCTGGGGGAGTGAGCAGTTCTTC. Protein sequence: CASSWGSEQFF.

This clonotype was seen only a few times. The chain links TRBV7-2 to TRBJ1-2; D is perhaps TRBD1 (5 bases). V was pared by 8 bases and J by 5 bases, with 15 bases between. Germline loops: CDR1 SGHTA, CDR2 FQGNSA. The CDR3 spans 13 residues. The CDR3 is CASGGLPTYGYTF. The CDR3 DNA sequence: TGTGCCAGCGGGGGACTTCCGACTTATGGCTACACCTTC.

This clonotype was seen at least ten times. V and J are TRBV7-2 and TRBJ2-1, with a weak D call TRBD2 (6 bases). Trimming cost V 7 bases and J 8 bases, with 15 bases left between them. The CDR3 is 13 amino acids. CDR1 is SGHTA and CDR2 is FQGNSA in the germline V gene. The CDR3 protein is CASTRGSSDEQFF. Written as DNA, the CDR3 is TGTGCCAGCACGCGGGGTTCGAGCGATGAGCAGTTCTTC.